These T cell receptor beta chains were read from a single sample in a study of control samples from healthy donors and cancer patients. Clones were sequenced by immunoSEQ multiplex PCR, and TCRdb holds only the in-frame ones, with some missing. The profile shows 120,000 or so clones, more than 85% of them singletons. Input material: blood. Receptors originate from a woman between 18 and 30 years old in good health. The CDR3 runs from the conserved cysteine through the conserved F or W. D genes are given only for firm matches. Clone size is shown for a subset of rows, as once, few, many or a class of expanded clone.

>TRBJ2-3|once|TRBD2|TRBV27
CASSYLRPPGASGSTDTQYF
TGTGCCAGCAGTTATTTACGCCCTCCCGGGGCTAGCGGGAGTACAGATACGCAGTATTTT
>TRBJ2-1|-|-|TRBV27
CASSLFAQYNEQFF
TGTGCCAGCAGTTTATTCGCACAGTACAATGAGCAGTTCTTC
>TRBJ2-4|-|-|TRBV6-2/TRBV6-3
CASSYLHGGPAKNIQYF
TGTGCCAGCAGTTACTTACACGGGGGGCCGGCCAAAAACATTCAGTACTTC
>TRBJ1-4|-|-|TRBV5-6
CASSLRTAATNEKLFF
TGTGCCAGCAGCTTAAGGACGGCCGCAACTAATGAAAAACTGTTTTTT
>TRBJ2-4|-|-|TRBV3-1/TRBV3-2
CASSLQGNIQYF
TGTGCCAGCAGCCTTCAGGGAAACATTCAGTACTTC
>TRBJ1-2|-|TRBD1|TRBV27
CASSWTQGRFGYTF
TGTGCCAGCAGCTGGACACAGGGGAGGTTCGGCTACACCTTC
>TRBJ2-3|few|TRBD2|TRBV6-4
CASSDQTSGGTDTQYF
TGTGCCAGCAGTGATCAGACTAGCGGGGGCACAGATACGCAGTATTTT
>TRBJ2-3|few|-|TRBV12-5
CASGAKDTQYF
TGTGCTAGTGGTGCTAAAGATACGCAGTATTTT
>TRBJ1-1|-|-|TRBV19
CASSIDRYSTEAFF
TGTGCCAGTAGTATAGACCGGTATAGCACTGAAGCTTTCTTT
>TRBJ2-1|-|TRBD2|TRBV9
CASSGRLAGGFVCEQFF
TGTGCCAGCAGCGGACGACTAGCGGGAGGATTCGTCTGTGAGCAGTTCTTC
>TRBJ2-1|-|-|TRBV6-2/TRBV6-3
CASSYAGTHNEQFF
TGTGCCAGCAGTTACGCCGGGACGCACAATGAGCAGTTCTTC
>TRBJ2-2|-|-|TRBV5-4
CASSDGLTSYRVGELFF
TGTGCCAGCAGCGATGGACTAACTAGTTATCGGGTCGGGGAGCTGTTTTTT
>TRBJ1-4|few|-|TRBV19
CASSIRPREKLFF
TGTGCCAGTAGTATAAGGCCGCGCGAAAAACTGTTTTTT
>TRBJ1-5|-|TRBD1|TRBV3-1/TRBV3-2
CASSQDKGVQGWPQHF
TGTGCCAGCAGCCAAGATAAGGGGGTACAGGGGTGGCCCCAGCATTTT
>TRBJ1-3|-|-|TRBV9
CASSVGAVPGNTIYF
TGTGCCAGCAGCGTAGGGGCCGTACCTGGAAACACCATATATTTT
>TRBJ1-5|-|-|TRBV10-2
CASMDSPPYSNQPQHF
TGCGCCAGCATGGATTCCCCTCCTTATAGCAATCAGCCCCAGCATTTT
>TRBJ1-6|-|TRBD1|TRBV3-1/TRBV3-2
CASSQSTGTGTYSPLHF
TGTGCCAGCAGCCAATCAACCGGGACAGGGACCTATTCACCCCTCCACTTT
>TRBJ2-5|-|-|TRBV21-1
CASSKGLAGGETQYF
TGTGCCAGCAGCAAAGGGCTAGCGGGGGGGGAGACCCAGTACTTC
>TRBJ2-7|-|TRBD1|TRBV6-6
CASNPKRDRVDEQYF
TGTGCCAGCAACCCAAAGCGGGACAGGGTAGACGAGCAGTACTTC
>TRBJ1-1|-|-|TRBV3-1/TRBV3-2
CASSQDLRSSAFF
TGTGCCAGCAGCCAAGATTTGCGATCATCGGCTTTCTTT
>TRBJ1-2|-|-|TRBV21-1
CASKGVIRMTTNYGYTF
TGTGCCAGCAAAGGGGTCATTAGAATGACCACTAACTATGGCTACACCTTC
>TRBJ2-6|-|-|TRBV14
CASSRISSSGANVLTF
TGTGCCAGCAGCCGTATTTCCAGCTCTGGGGCCAACGTCCTGACTTTC
>TRBJ1-3|-|TRBD1|TRBV6-1
CASSGYKDRAVGNTIYF
TGTGCCAGCAGTGGGTACAAGGACAGGGCGGTGGGAAACACCATATATTTT
>TRBJ1-6|-|-|TRBV2
CASTRRQDRNSPLHF
TGTGCCAGCACTCGTCGACAGGACAGAAATTCACCCCTCCACTTT
>TRBJ2-2|-|TRBD2|TRBV4-3
CASSHLKTSGGAGELFF
TGCGCCAGCAGCCACTTAAAGACTAGCGGGGGGGCCGGGGAGCTGTTTTTT
>TRBJ1-4|-|-|TRBV27
CASSFNQRGKLFF
TGTGCCAGCAGTTTCAATCAAAGGGGAAAACTGTTTTTT
>TRBJ2-1|-|-|TRBV11-2
CASSLLPESTVNEQFF
TGTGCCAGCAGCTTATTACCCGAATCGACAGTTAATGAGCAGTTCTTC
>TRBJ2-5|-|-|TRBV11-1
CASSLLADRRQETQYF
TGTGCCAGCAGCTTATTAGCGGACAGGAGGCAAGAGACCCAGTACTTC